The sample holds a few counts of the clone carrying this TCR beta chain. This sample was included in a study of T cells in Graves' hyperthyroidism and ophthalmopathy. CDR1 and CDR2 (germline): MGHRA, YSYEKL. The V and J ends lost 0 bases and 5 bases respectively, with 15 bases between them. CDR3 length: 16 amino acids. Amplified TCR beta CDR3 regions derived from RNA transcripts. HTBI primers were used for first-round RT-PCR of the TCR CDR3. Via MiXCR, TCRdb re-called the multiplex PCR reads, giving one row per CDR3 protein. Of approximately 150,000 distinct CDR3 sequences in the sample, 9.4% were seen once.

Source material: blood. This chain uses TRBV4-1 with TRBJ2-3; D is unclear. The clonotype originates from a woman in her late teens or twenties with Graves' hyperthyroidism that later progressed to Graves' ophthalmopathy. CDR3 in DNA: TGCGCCAGCAGCCAAGACTTGAACTCTGCGGAAGATACGCAGTATTTT. Translating gives CASSQDLNSAEDTQYF.